These 2 T cell receptor beta chains came from one sample sequenced in a study of cytomegalovirus exposure and HLA in healthy donors. Assay: immunoSEQ multiplex PCR; the TCRdb copy retains only in-frame clones and omits some. The table includes approximately 170,000 clones, about 82% detected once. The sequenced sample was PBMCs. Receptors were obtained from a young man in good health and CMV-seropositive.

The rearrangement links TRBV12-1 to TRBJ1-2; the D call in the table, TRBD1, was not verified against the DNA. TRBV12-1 is a pseudogene segment. This CDR3 comprises 16 residues. The CDR3 reads CASSVRDNPNDYGYTF. CDR3 bases: TGTGCCAGCAGCGTACGGGACAACCCGAATGACTATGGCTACACCTTC.

Points on this clone: The same CDR3 also results from other DNA sequences found in this sample. V gene TRBV4-1 combines with J gene TRBJ2-7; 8 nucleotides align to TRBD1. Germline V gene lookup returns CDR1 MGHRA and CDR2 YSYEKL. V shed 2 bases, J shed 2 bases, and the junction held 5 bases outside the gene matches. The CDR3 contains 15 residues. The DNA of the CDR3 is TGCGCCAGCAGCCAAAGACAGGGGAGTCCCTACGAGCAGTACTTC. Translation gives CASSQRQGSPYEQYF.